What follows are 31 T cell receptor beta chains derived from one specimen sequenced in a study of shared clonotypes between healthy human individuals. This table comes from immunoSEQ multiplex PCR, and its TCRdb copy is limited to in-frame clones, with some not included. The sample consists of 660,000 or so clones, roughly 96% of them appearing once. The naive CD8 subset, CD45RO-negative cells positively selected for CCR7, excluded terminally differentiated effector memory CD45RA+ cells. The specimen was naive CD8+ T cells sorted from blood. Receptors originate from a young woman in good health.

The chain employs TRBV6-1 and TRBJ1-2; tentatively, D is TRBD1 (6 bases). The V gene's germline CDR1 is MNHNS and CDR2 SASEGT. Between the trimmed V and J ends, which lost 1 base and 6 bases, there was a span of 15 bases. CDR3 size: 15 residues. CDR3 amino acids: CASSEGETGWDGYTF. The DNA of the CDR3 is TGTGCCAGCAGTGAAGGAGAGACAGGTTGGGATGGCTACACCTTC.

The gene calls are TRBV5-4 and TRBJ2-3; D unresolved. The CDR3 sequence is 13 residues long. V was clipped by 6 bases and J by 5 bases, with 13 bases between them. CDR1 is SGHNT, CDR2 YYREEE, per germline (reference sequence). CDR3 sequence reads: CASTWGGIDTQYF. The CDR3 nucleotides read TGTGCCAGCACTTGGGGTGGGATAGATACGCAGTATTTT.

The chain uses TRBV27 and TRBJ2-7; D may be TRBD2 (5 bases). CDR1 is MNHEY, CDR2 SMNVEV, per germline (reference sequence). The CDR3 sequence is 19 residues long. V lost 2 bases and J 2 bases, leaving 25 bases between the germline ends. As DNA, the CDR3 is TGTGCCAGCAGTTTAGCGGGCAGTCGATCCACCCCGAGAACCTACGAGCAGTACTTC. This codes for CASSLAGSRSTPRTYEQYF.

The rearrangement joins TRBV9 to TRBJ1-2; 8 positions agree with TRBD1. The CDR3 contains 16 residues. Losses at the gene ends were 3 bases for V and 4 bases for J; bases not matched to a gene: 11. CDR1 and CDR2 (germline): SGDLS, YYNGEE. The CDR3, as DNA: TGTGCCAGCAGCGGAAGACTCGACAGGGGTGGCTATGGCTACACCTTC. Its translation: CASSGRLDRGGYGYTF.

This sequence joins TRBV7-7 and TRBJ2-6; D gene unclear. Germline V gene lookup returns CDR1 SSHAT and CDR2 FNYEAQ (reference sequence). The CDR3 extends over 18 amino acids. Trimming took off 5 bases at V and 5 bases at J, with 22 bases between the two ends. This CDR3 reads CASSGSRMPQSRANVLTF. CDR3 coding DNA: TGTGCCAGCAGCGGATCACGTATGCCACAAAGTCGGGCCAACGTCCTGACTTTC.

The V gene is TRBV6-6, the J gene TRBJ2-6; the match to TRBD1 covers 7 bases. The CDR3 runs to 16 residues. The trim removed 7 bases at V and 0 bases at J, leaving 6 bases unmatched. Germline V gene lookup returns CDR1 MNHNY and CDR2 SVGAGI (reference sequence). DNA for the CDR3: TGTGCCAGCACCCGGACAGGCAACTCTGGGGCCAACGTCCTGACTTTC. This codes for CASTRTGNSGANVLTF.

In this sample, this clone turned up once. In DNA form, the CDR3 reads TGTGCCAGCCTTAGCGAAACCGGGGAGCTGTTTTTT. It is translated as CASLSETGELFF. The chain is built from TRBV28 and TRBJ2-2; D perhaps matches TRBD2 (5 bases). CDR1 and CDR2 (germline): MDHEN, SYDVKM. With 8 bases removed from V and 5 bases from J, the gap between germline ends came to 9 bases. This CDR3 is 12 amino acids long. The full variable domain, its missing parts supplied by reference TRBV28 and TRBJ2-2, is DVKVTQSSRYLVKRTGEKVFLECVQDMDHENMFWYRQDPGLGLRLIYFSYDVKMKEKGDIPEGYSVSREKKERFSLILESASTNQTSMYLCASLSETGELFFGEGSRLTVL.

The chain employs TRBV27 and TRBJ2-7; 10 nucleotides agree with TRBD1. Germline trimming cut 6 bases from V and 4 bases from J; bases unmatched to any gene: 12. Germline loops: CDR1 MNHEY, CDR2 SMNVEV (reference sequence). The CDR3 spans 16 residues. This chain's CDR3 is CASSPLAGQGPYEQYF. In nucleotides, the CDR3 is TGTGCCAGCAGCCCCCTGGCGGGACAGGGGCCTTACGAGCAGTACTTC.

The chain uses TRBV7-8 and TRBJ1-3; 9 bases fit TRBD1. Germline assignment: CDR1 SGHVS and CDR2 FQNEAQ. This CDR3 is built from 14 residues. The V segment lost 5 bases and the J segment 3 bases; nucleotides outside the gene matches: 2. This CDR3 reads CASSTGGSGNTIYF. The CDR3 DNA is TGTGCCAGCAGCACAGGGGGCAGTGGAAACACCATATATTTT.

The chain uses TRBV6-5 and TRBJ2-7, with 7 bases matching TRBD2. This CDR3 is 14 amino acids long. Per the germline V gene, CDR1 is MNHEY and CDR2 is SVGAGI. V was clipped by 2 bases and J by 6 bases; unmatched bases: 7. The CDR3 loop reads CASSYTGGTFEQYF. CDR3 in DNA: TGTGCCAGCAGTTACACCGGGGGGACGTTCGAGCAGTACTTC.

The chain is built from TRBV7-3 and TRBJ2-5; tentatively, D is TRBD1 or TRBD2 (5 bases each). This CDR3 comprises 14 residues. The germline gives CDR1 SGHTA, CDR2 FQGTGA. V lost 5 bases to trimming and J lost 5 bases, with 15 bases between them. CDR3 in amino acids: CASSPGPGGETQYF. CDR3 DNA sequence: TGTGCCAGCAGCCCGGGACCCGGTGGGGAGACCCAGTACTTC.

This chain links TRBV9 with TRBJ2-7; D possibly matches TRBD1 or TRBD2 (5 bases each). The CDR3 runs to 15 residues. Per the germline V gene, CDR1 is SGDLS and CDR2 is YYNGEE. V shed 4 bases and J shed 5 bases, with 19 bases lying between them. CDR3 region: CASSSSGDRDDEQYF. CDR3 DNA: TGTGCCAGCAGCTCTAGTGGGGACCGTGACGACGAGCAGTACTTC.

This chain links TRBV13 with TRBJ2-5, with 8 bases that match TRBD2. The end of the DNA fits TRBJ2-7 better, so the J call may be wrong. Germline values: CDR1 PRHDT, CDR2 FYEKMQ (reference sequence). The CDR3 sequence is 13 residues long. The CDR3 is CASSSAGGNEQYF. DNA for the CDR3: TGTGCCAGCAGCTCGGCGGGGGGTAACGAGCAGTACTTC.

The chain recombines TRBV28 with TRBJ1-2; perhaps TRBD1 as D (5 bases). The CDR3 spans 15 residues. V was pared by 6 bases and J by 7 bases, with 21 bases between. The germline CDR1 and CDR2 sequences are MDHEN and SYDVKM. The CDR3 region is CASRTDEWGVSGYTF. The CDR3 DNA reads as TGTGCCAGCAGGACTGATGAGTGGGGGGTTAGTGGCTACACCTTC.

The rearrangement links TRBV9 to TRBJ2-2; D possibly uses TRBD1 or TRBD2 (5 bases each). CDR3 length: 13 amino acids. The germline gives CDR1 SGDLS, CDR2 YYNGEE. The V end was cut by 6 bases, the J end by 9 bases, with 15 bases between. Written as DNA, the CDR3 is TGTGCCAGCACCCCCATGGGGGACCGGGAGCTGTTTTTT. As protein: CASTPMGDRELFF.

The rearrangement links TRBV5-8 to TRBJ1-1; no clear D gene. This CDR3 region has 11 residues. Looked up from germline, CDR1 is SGHTS and CDR2 is YDEGEE. Trimming left V 4 bases short and J 7 bases short, with 8 bases between. CDR3 sequence reads: CASSPNVEAFF. CDR3 in DNA: TGTGCCAGCAGCCCGAACGTTGAAGCTTTCTTT.

This rearrangement joins TRBV7-9 to TRBJ2-1, with 13 bases fitting TRBD2. J gave up 5 bases and V 6 bases, and 10 bases lay outside the gene matches. Germline V gives CDR1 SEHNR, CDR2 FQNEAQ (reference sequence). The CDR3 consists of 17 residues. For the CDR3, the DNA is TGTGCCAGCAGACCCGGGACTAGCGGGAAAAGGGACAATGAGCAGTTCTTC. Translated: CASRPGTSGKRDNEQFF.

The sample holds one count of this clone. The rearrangement uses TRBV28 and TRBJ1-5, with D possibly matching TRBD1 (6 bases). CDR1 is MDHEN, CDR2 SYDVKM, per germline. Deletions cut 5 bases from V and 1 base from J, with 12 bases between. This CDR3 contains 15 residues. DNA for the CDR3: TGTGCCAGCAGTCCTTATACAGGGAGCAATCAGCCCCAGCATTTT. It translates to CASSPYTGSNQPQHF. The whole variable domain, filled in from reference TRBV28 and TRBJ1-5, reads DVKVTQSSRYLVKRTGEKVFLECVQDMDHENMFWYRQDPGLGLRLIYFSYDVKMKEKGDIPEGYSVSREKKERFSLILESASTNQTSMYLCASSPYTGSNQPQHFGDGTRLSIL.

The chain employs TRBV6-6 and TRBJ1-5, with D tentatively TRBD1 (5 bases). The CDR3 consists of 15 residues. Germline assignment: CDR1 MNHNY and CDR2 SVGAGI (reference sequence). V lost 4 bases to trimming and J lost 0 bases, with 10 bases between them. The CDR3 loop reads CASSWGSPSNQPQHF. The CDR3 bases are TGTGCCAGCAGTTGGGGCAGCCCTAGCAATCAGCCCCAGCATTTT.

The gene calls are TRBV14 and TRBJ2-5, with 8 bases lining up with TRBD2. Germline CDR1 is SGHDN and CDR2 is FVKESK. This CDR3 is built from 14 residues. V was pared by 4 bases and J by 5 bases, with 6 bases of the junction left unmatched. DNA of the CDR3: TGTGCCAGCAGCCCGGGACTAGTCCCGGAGACCCAGTACTTC. This sequence encodes CASSPGLVPETQYF.

The chain combines TRBV6-1 with TRBJ2-7, with D perhaps matching TRBD1 (6 bases). The CDR3 has 13 residues. From germline, CDR1 is MNHNS and CDR2 SASEGT. V lost 1 base to trimming and J lost 6 bases, with 10 bases between them. The CDR3 DNA reads as TGTGCCAGCAGTGAAGTCAGGGGTTTCGAGCAGTACTTC. This sequence encodes CASSEVRGFEQYF.

This clone was counted once. The rearrangement uses TRBV6-6 and TRBJ2-1, with a tentative D call TRBD1 (5 bases). This CDR3 is 16 amino acids long. The germline V gene has CDR1 MNHNY and CDR2 SVGAGI (reference sequence). V was cut by 3 bases and J by 5 bases, with 17 bases left in between. The CDR3 DNA follows: TGTGCCAGCAGTTATGGGCGGACAATTGATGACAATGAGCAGTTCTTC. The encoded protein is CASSYGRTIDDNEQFF.

The chain uses TRBV27 and TRBJ2-1, with a weak D call TRBD2 (5 bases). Germline CDR1 reads MNHEY; CDR2 reads SMNVEV (reference sequence). The CDR3 consists of 15 residues. V lost 4 bases, J lost 10 bases, and 20 bases lay in between. CDR3 protein: CASSSADPLQREQFF. CDR3 bases: TGTGCCAGCAGTTCAGCGGACCCCCTACAACGGGAGCAGTTCTTC.

The rearrangement joins TRBV6-5 to TRBJ2-7; possibly TRBD1 for D (5 bases). Germline V gene sequence: CDR1 MNHEY, CDR2 SVGAGI. V was shortened by 11 bases and J by 5 bases, with 22 bases between the two germline ends. CDR3 size: 14 residues. Here the CDR3 reads CAPSPPDIGDEQYF. CDR3 DNA sequence: TGTGCCCCATCCCCCCCGGACATTGGGGACGAGCAGTACTTC.

The chain recombines TRBV27 with TRBJ1-3, with no clear D. The CDR3 is 14 amino acids. V was clipped by 8 bases and J by 0 bases, with 11 bases between them. Germline values: CDR1 MNHEY, CDR2 SMNVEV (reference sequence). CDR3 nucleotides: TGTGCCAGCGGGCCGGGCAGCTCTGGAAACACCATATATTTT. Its translation is CASGPGSSGNTIYF.

This clone has a single count. The CDR3 sequence: CASGEGSRGGELFF. The DNA of the CDR3 is TGTGCCAGCGGGGAAGGTTCGAGGGGCGGGGAGCTGTTTTTT. The gene calls are TRBV2 and TRBJ2-2; D is perhaps TRBD1 or TRBD2 (5 bases each). The CDR3 consists of 14 residues. V lost 8 bases and J 7 bases, leaving 17 bases between the germline ends. Per the germline V gene, CDR1 is SNHLY and CDR2 is FYNNEI. The variable domain in full, with the rest retrieved from reference TRBV2 and TRBJ2-2, is EPEVTQTPSHQVTQMGQEVILRCVPISNHLYFYWYRQILGQKVEFLVSFYNNEISEKSEIFDDQFSVERPDGSNFTLKIRSTKLEDSAMYFCASGEGSRGGELFFGEGSRLTVL.

The chain employs TRBV4-1 and TRBJ2-3, with unresolved D. The V end was cut by 1 base, the J end by 3 bases, with 14 bases between. The CDR3 has 16 amino acids. Germline V lookup: CDR1 MGHRA, CDR2 YSYEKL. CDR3 DNA: TGCGCCAGCAGCCAAGGGATTCAGCCCTCGACAGATACGCAGTATTTT. This gives the protein CASSQGIQPSTDTQYF.

The genes are TRBV5-4 and TRBJ2-7, with D possibly matching TRBD1 (6 bases). V was cut by 4 bases and J by 4 bases, with 15 bases left in between. The CDR3 runs 14 residues. The germline gives CDR1 SGHNT, CDR2 YYREEE (reference sequence). Written as DNA, the CDR3 is TGTGCCAGCAGCCTAGACAGGACAGATTACGAGCAGTACTTC. It is translated as CASSLDRTDYEQYF.

The genes are TRBV13 and TRBJ1-1; D may be TRBD1 (6 bases). The CDR3 loop spans 15 amino acids. V was pared by 5 bases and J by 7 bases, with 20 bases between. Germline V lookup: CDR1 PRHDT, CDR2 FYEKMQ (reference sequence). CDR3 region: CASSGLGGETFEAFF. Here the CDR3 DNA reads TGTGCCAGCAGCGGATTAGGGGGGGAAACTTTTGAAGCTTTCTTT.

V is TRBV9 and J is TRBJ1-2; D remains ambiguous. This CDR3 has 17 amino acids. The ends were cut back, 0 bases at V and 8 bases at J, with 23 bases in the middle. The germline CDR1 and CDR2 sequences are SGDLS and YYNGEE. CDR3 sequence reads: CASSVVSRFLRTDGYTF. The CDR3 DNA follows: TGTGCCAGCAGCGTAGTTTCCCGGTTTCTTAGGACGGACGGCTACACCTTC.

The chain links TRBV4-1 to TRBJ2-5; either TRBD1 or TRBD2 may fit D (5 bases each). Looked up from germline, CDR1 is MGHRA and CDR2 is YSYEKL. Trimming removed 1 base from V and 5 bases from J, with 14 bases in between. The CDR3 consists of 15 residues. CDR3: CASSQVGAGTETQYF. The CDR3 DNA is TGCGCCAGCAGCCAAGTCGGGGCAGGGACGGAGACCCAGTACTTC.